Shown below are 10 T cell receptor beta chains from a single sample sequenced in a study of cytomegalovirus exposure and HLA in healthy donors listed by TCRdb under 2017. The receptor library was made with the immunoSEQ multiplex PCR assay. A mixture of 60 forward primers for TCR Vbeta segments and 13 reverse primers for TCR Jbeta segments was used in the multiplex PCR. In its TCRdb copy, this immuneACCESS table keeps in-frame sequences only and misses some clones. Where compared with another copy, unresolved V genes explain less than half of these, and the others have no known cause. In this sample the table shows roughly 100,000 clones, about 81% of which occur a single time. The biggest ten clones account for 1% to 1.5% of the sample. Sequencing was performed on PBMCs. The receptor source for this set is a man aged 25 to 40 in good health and CMV-seronegative.

In regard to this clone: The junction departs from germline at one end; a sequencing error may be responsible. Within the sample, other DNA sequences also encode this same CDR3. This chain links TRBV4-3 with TRBJ1-2, with 7 nucleotides matching TRBD1. The CDR3 is made up of 16 amino acids. CDR1 and CDR2 (germline): LGHNA, YSLEER. The CDR3, as DNA: TGCGCCAGCAGCCAAGTTGGGGGACAGTTGGTCTATGGTTACACCTTC. It codes for CASSQVGGQLVYGYTF.

The chain couples TRBV18 to TRBJ2-1; 7 bases are a match to TRBD2. J lost 9 bases, V lost 4 bases, and 18 bases had no gene match. The CDR3 loop spans 17 amino acids. Germline CDR1 KGHSH, CDR2 LQKENI. This CDR3 reads CASSLALAASAGSEQFF. CDR3 DNA: TGTGCCAGCTCACTTGCGCTAGCGGCCTCTGCCGGGAGTGAGCAGTTCTTC.

Of note for this clone: At one boundary the junction diverges from the germline segment, which might be a read error. Other DNA sequences from this sample encode an identical CDR3 as well. The gene calls are TRBV29-1 and TRBJ1-2; D ambiguous. Germline V gene lookup returns CDR1 SQVTM and CDR2 ANQGSEA. The length of the CDR3 is 10 residues. CDR3 sequence reads: CSVERERYTF. The CDR3 bases are TGCAGTGTTGAACGCGAGCGCTACACCTTC.

The sample holds a few counts of this clone. The rearrangement joins TRBV19 to TRBJ1-2; D is uncertain. The CDR3 contains 11 residues. The V gene lost 7 bases and the J gene lost 4 bases, with 7 bases spanning the gap. Per germline, CDR1 LNHDA and CDR2 SQIVND (reference sequence). The CDR3 sequence: CASTYSYGYTF. CDR3 DNA: TGTGCCAGTACCTATTCCTATGGCTACACCTTC. Full variable domain (remainder filled in from reference TRBV19 and TRBJ1-2): DGGITQSPKYLFRKEGQNVTLSCEQNLNHDAMYWYRQDPGQGLRLIYYSQIVNDFQKGDIAEGYSVSREKKESFPLTVTSAQKNPTAFYLCASTYSYGYTFGSGTRLTVV.

There are a few counts of this clone. Additional DNA sequences in this sample encode the identical CDR3. The J gene is TRBJ1-2, the V gene TRBV7-9, with D maybe TRBD1 (5 bases). V lost 1 base, J lost 4 bases, and 7 bases lay in between. Germline V gene data show CDR1 as SEHNR and CDR2 as FQNEAQ (reference sequence). CDR3 length equals 13 residues. CDR3 DNA sequence: TGTGCCAGCAGCTTAGGACAGATCTATGGCTACACCTTC. Translation gives CASSLGQIYGYTF.

This clone was counted once. The V gene is TRBV4-1, the J gene TRBJ2-7; TRBD2 aligns across 16 bases. This CDR3 has 18 residues. Trimming cost V 3 bases and J 5 bases; bases outside gene matches: 10. Germline values: CDR1 MGHRA, CDR2 YSYEKL. The CDR3 DNA follows: TGCGCCAGCAGCCAGGGACTAGCGGGAGGGCCTTCTCTGGACGAGCAGTACTTC. This gives the protein CASSQGLAGGPSLDEQYF.

The V and J genes are TRBV18 and TRBJ1-1; tentative D call: TRBD1 (5 bases). Germline CDR1 and CDR2: KGHSH and LQKENI. Trimming took 4 bases from V and 1 from J, leaving 10 bases between them. The CDR3 is made up of 14 amino acids. The CDR3 loop reads CASSHRQGNTEAFF. CDR3 nucleotide sequence: TGTGCCAGCTCACATCGCCAGGGGAACACTGAAGCTTTCTTT.

This chain uses TRBV15 with TRBJ2-1; the match to TRBD2 covers 15 bases. This CDR3 comprises 16 residues. The junction had 5 bases not matched to a gene; V was cut back by 5 bases and J by 6 bases. Germline V lookup: CDR1 LNHNV, CDR2 YYDKDF (reference sequence). The CDR3 sequence is CATSPGLAGGINEQFF. The CDR3 DNA sequence: TGTGCCACCAGCCCGGGACTAGCGGGAGGAATCAATGAGCAGTTCTTC.

The rearrangement uses TRBV4-2 and TRBJ2-1; D unclear. Germline values: CDR1 LGHNA, CDR2 YNFKEQ. The CDR3 is made up of 15 amino acids. V shed 1 base and J shed 0 bases, with 7 bases lying between them. CDR3 in amino acids: CASSQVSGSYNEQFF. Here the CDR3 DNA reads TGTGCCAGCAGCCAAGTCAGTGGCTCCTACAATGAGCAGTTCTTC.

As DNA, the CDR3 is TGTGCCAGCAGCCCCGGGGGGAACACTGAAGCTTTCTTT. It yields the protein CASSPGGNTEAFF. The chain has TRBV6-5 and TRBJ1-1, with D maybe TRBD1 (5 bases). V was cut by 6 bases and J by 1 base, with 9 bases left in between. The germline CDR1 and CDR2 sequences are MNHEY and SVGAGI. This CDR3 region has 13 residues.